These 22 T cell receptor beta chains were sequenced from one sample in a study of shared clonotypes between healthy human individuals. TCRdb's copy holds only in-frame clones and misses some; the assay was immunoSEQ multiplex PCR. The sample includes roughly 2 million clones, roughly 94% of them seen just once. Sample: naive CD4+ T cells sorted from blood. Subset here: CD45RA+ positively selected. These receptors were collected from a man between 18 and 35 years old in good health.

The chain has TRBV7-9 and TRBJ1-5; TRBD1 aligns across 7 bases. This CDR3 spans 13 amino acids. Looked up from germline, CDR1 is SEHNR and CDR2 is FQNEAQ (reference sequence). V shed 8 bases, J shed 3 bases, and the junction held 4 bases outside the gene matches. The CDR3 DNA follows: TGTGCCAGCCAGGGACAGAACAATCAGCCCCAGCATTTT. It yields the protein CASQGQNNQPQHF.

This sequence joins TRBV25-1 and TRBJ2-7; no clear D gene. The V and J ends lost 2 bases and 2 bases respectively, with 13 bases between them. Germline CDR1 is MGHDK and CDR2 is SYGVNS. The CDR3 has 15 residues. CDR3 DNA: TGTGCCAGCAGTGAACATGGTGGGTGGACCTACGAGCAGTACTTC. The encoded protein is CASSEHGGWTYEQYF.

The CDR3 sequence: CASSLDHRETQYF. In nucleotides, the CDR3 is TGTGCCAGCAGCTTAGATCACCGGGAGACCCAGTACTTC. This sequence joins TRBV11-2 and TRBJ2-5; D remains unclear. The CDR3 has 13 amino acids. The germline V and J ends were trimmed by 0 bases and 5 bases, with 7 bases remaining between them. The germline V gene encodes CDR1 SGHAT and CDR2 FQNNGV.

The J gene is TRBJ2-3, the V gene TRBV9; no reliable D call. V dropped 0 bases and J dropped 0 bases, with 11 bases sitting between them. The CDR3 length is 16 residues. Germline CDR1 is SGDLS and CDR2 is YYNGEE. This chain's CDR3 is CASSVADGPSTDTQYF. The DNA of the CDR3 is TGTGCCAGCAGCGTAGCGGACGGCCCTAGCACAGATACGCAGTATTTT.

The chain has TRBV19 and TRBJ2-2, with 7 nucleotides matching TRBD1. The V gene end was trimmed by 5 bases and the J gene end by 4 bases; junction bases not matched to a gene: 4. The CDR3 has 14 residues. The germline V gene has CDR1 LNHDA and CDR2 SQIVND (reference sequence). The CDR3 DNA sequence: TGTGCCAGTAGTCAGGGGGTAGGCACCGGGGAGCTGTTTTTT. Residues: CASSQGVGTGELFF.

The chain links TRBV10-3 to TRBJ2-7; TRBD1 aligns across 12 bases. CDR3 size: 14 residues. The V gene's germline CDR1 is ENHRY and CDR2 SYGVKD. The trim removed 7 bases at V and 4 bases at J, leaving 5 bases unmatched. The CDR3 bases are TGTGCCATCAAGGGGACAGGGGGCGTATACGAGCAGTACTTC. Amino acid sequence: CAIKGTGGVYEQYF.

This chain uses TRBV6-1 with TRBJ2-5, with 7 positions matching TRBD1. This CDR3 has 14 residues. With V trimmed by 6 bases and J by 2 bases, 6 bases remained unmatched. CDR1 is MNHNS and CDR2 is SASEGT in the germline V gene. CDR3 in DNA: TGTGCCAGCAGGAGGGGACAGTTGCAAGAGACCCAGTACTTC. Protein product: CASRRGQLQETQYF.

This clone has just a few counts. The CDR3 reads CASSPHMNTEAFF. CDR3 nucleotides: TGTGCCAGCAGCCCGCACATGAACACTGAAGCTTTCTTT. This chain links TRBV7-9 with TRBJ1-1, with D unresolved. The CDR3 totals 13 residues. Germline V lookup: CDR1 SEHNR, CDR2 FQNEAQ (reference sequence). V was clipped by 5 bases and J by 0 bases, with 7 bases between them.

The V gene is TRBV2, the J gene TRBJ2-7, with D tentatively TRBD2 (5 bases). V was trimmed by 2 bases and J by 2 bases, leaving 13 bases between them. Germline CDR1 and CDR2: SNHLY and FYNNEI. The length of the CDR3 is 15 residues. The CDR3 nucleotides read TGTGCCAGCAGTGAAAGATCCCGGGGTACCTACGAGCAGTACTTC. Its translation is CASSERSRGTYEQYF. Based on the CDR3 plus reference TRBV2 and TRBJ2-7, the full variable domain is EPEVTQTPSHQVTQMGQEVILRCVPISNHLYFYWYRQILGQKVEFLVSFYNNEISEKSEIFDDQFSVERPDGSNFTLKIRSTKLEDSAMYFCASSERSRGTYEQYFGPGTRLTVT.

This rearrangement joins TRBV19 to TRBJ1-5; D remains ambiguous. The germline V gene has CDR1 LNHDA and CDR2 SQIVND (reference sequence). This CDR3 comprises 15 residues. The V and J ends lost 2 bases and 0 bases respectively, with 8 bases between them. CDR3 bases: TGTGCCAGTAGTATACAGGAATATAGCAATCAGCCCCAGCATTTT. Protein sequence: CASSIQEYSNQPQHF.

This sequence joins TRBV20-1 and TRBJ2-1; no clear D gene. Per germline, CDR1 DFQATT and CDR2 SNEGSKA (reference sequence). Trimming left V 7 bases short and J 6 bases short, with 10 bases between. This CDR3 is built from 11 residues. The CDR3 region has the DNA TGCAGTGTTACCCCCATCAATGAGCAGTTCTTC. It encodes CSVTPINEQFF.

The chain recombines TRBV6-5 with TRBJ2-7; 7 nucleotides match TRBD1. Germline V gene sequence: CDR1 MNHEY, CDR2 SVGAGI. The ends lost 6 bases at V and 2 bases at J; junction bases unmatched: 7. This CDR3 spans 14 amino acids. The CDR3 DNA reads as TGTGCCAGCAGAATGGGACAGATTACCTACGAGCAGTACTTC. Its translation is CASRMGQITYEQYF.

Details on this clone: Other DNA sequences in the same sample also yield this CDR3. The chain is built from TRBV6-5 and TRBJ1-5; possible D gene TRBD1, 5 bases. Germline lookup yields CDR1 MNHEY and CDR2 SVGAGI. V was shortened by 5 bases and J by 3 bases, with 8 bases between the two germline ends. This CDR3 comprises 13 residues. The CDR3, as DNA: TGTGCCAGCAGTCAGGGTTTCAATCAGCCCCAGCATTTT. Translated, it gives CASSQGFNQPQHF.

This clone was counted once. The V call is TRBV20-1, the J call TRBJ2-2; tentatively, D is TRBD1 (5 bases). The CDR3 spans 11 residues. Germline CDR1 and CDR2: DFQATT and SNEGSKA (reference sequence). Trimming took off 5 bases at V and 7 bases at J, with 8 bases between the two ends. CDR3 DNA: TGCAGTGCTCCTAGGGGCGGGGAGCTGTTTTTT. As protein: CSAPRGGELFF.

The chain carries TRBV21-1 and TRBJ2-1; whether TRBD2, the table's D call, matches the DNA was not checked. TRBV21-1 is recorded as a pseudogene. This CDR3 has 16 residues. The CDR3 nucleotides read TGTGCCAGCAGCAAAGAACCAGCGGGAGGTGCTAGTGAGCAGTTCTTC. This codes for CASSKEPAGGASEQFF.

In regard to this clone: This same CDR3 is encoded by further DNA sequences in the sample. The chain uses TRBV9 and TRBJ1-6; D uncertain. Germline-derived CDR1 and CDR2 are SGDLS and YYNGEE. The CDR3 is 14 amino acids. Between the trimmed V and J ends, which lost 0 bases and 5 bases, there was a span of 6 bases. The CDR3 sequence is CASSVGGNNSPLHF. In DNA form, the CDR3 reads TGTGCCAGCAGCGTAGGGGGAAATAATTCACCCCTCCACTTT.

With regard to this clone: An end of the junction differs from the germline gene, which may be a read error. The chain employs TRBV7-9 and TRBJ1-1; D is perhaps TRBD1 (6 bases). Germline V gene data show CDR1 as SEHNR and CDR2 as FQNEAQ (reference sequence). The CDR3 consists of 14 residues. This chain's CDR3 is CASSEQGYGAEAFF. The CDR3 DNA reads as TGCGCCAGCAGCGAACAGGGCTACGGGGCTGAAGCTTTCTTT.

The sample holds one count of this clone. This rearrangement joins TRBV30 to TRBJ1-6; possible D gene TRBD1, 6 bases. Trimming took off 5 bases at V and 8 bases at J, with 13 bases between the two ends. CDR1 GTSNPN and CDR2 SVGIG come from the germline V gene (reference sequence). The CDR3 runs to 13 residues. DNA for the CDR3: TGTGCCTGGGCGGACAGCGGGGATTCACCCCTCCACTTT. It translates to CAWADSGDSPLHF. The entire variable domain, with the rest obtained from reference TRBV30 and TRBJ1-6, is as follows: SQTIHQWPATLVQPVGSPLSLECTVEGTSNPNLYWYRQAAGRGLQLLFYSVGIGQISSEVPQNLSASRPQDRQFILSSKKLLLSDSGFYLCAWADSGDSPLHFGNGTRLTVT.

The rearrangement links TRBV28 to TRBJ2-1; tentative D call: TRBD1 (5 bases). V lost 5 bases to trimming and J lost 9 bases, with 8 bases between them. Per the germline V gene, CDR1 is MDHEN and CDR2 is SYDVKM. There are 11 residues in the CDR3. CDR3 sequence (DNA): TGTGCCAGCAGTCAGGGAATTGAGCAGTTCTTC. This codes for CASSQGIEQFF.

With respect to this clone: This sample includes further DNA sequences coding for the same CDR3. The chain links TRBV5-1 to TRBJ1-2; TRBD1 agrees at 8 bases. Unmatched junction bases numbered 6, after V lost 4 bases and J lost 7 bases. The CDR3 contains 13 residues. The germline CDR1 and CDR2 sequences are SGHRS and YFSETQ. The chain's CDR3 is CASSPGQGFGYTF. The DNA for the CDR3 is TGCGCCAGCAGCCCCGGACAGGGTTTTGGCTACACCTTC.

The J gene is TRBJ1-4, the V gene TRBV4-1; D is unclear. CDR1 and CDR2 from the germline V gene are MGHRA and YSYEKL. Trimming took 4 bases from V and 7 from J, leaving 16 bases between them. This CDR3 comprises 15 residues. The CDR3 protein is CASSLTEVAGEKLFF. CDR3 nucleotide sequence: TGCGCCAGCAGCCTTACCGAGGTGGCAGGTGAAAAACTGTTTTTT.

The V call is TRBV18, the J call TRBJ1-2; TRBD1 aligns across 7 bases. Germline V gene lookup returns CDR1 KGHSH and CDR2 LQKENI. J was trimmed by 6 bases and V by 5 bases; bases with no gene match: 24. The CDR3 is 19 residues long. This chain's CDR3 is CASSASLDRSNPRWDGYTF. The CDR3 DNA reads as TGTGCCAGCTCAGCCTCCTTGGACAGGTCGAATCCGAGATGGGATGGCTACACCTTC.